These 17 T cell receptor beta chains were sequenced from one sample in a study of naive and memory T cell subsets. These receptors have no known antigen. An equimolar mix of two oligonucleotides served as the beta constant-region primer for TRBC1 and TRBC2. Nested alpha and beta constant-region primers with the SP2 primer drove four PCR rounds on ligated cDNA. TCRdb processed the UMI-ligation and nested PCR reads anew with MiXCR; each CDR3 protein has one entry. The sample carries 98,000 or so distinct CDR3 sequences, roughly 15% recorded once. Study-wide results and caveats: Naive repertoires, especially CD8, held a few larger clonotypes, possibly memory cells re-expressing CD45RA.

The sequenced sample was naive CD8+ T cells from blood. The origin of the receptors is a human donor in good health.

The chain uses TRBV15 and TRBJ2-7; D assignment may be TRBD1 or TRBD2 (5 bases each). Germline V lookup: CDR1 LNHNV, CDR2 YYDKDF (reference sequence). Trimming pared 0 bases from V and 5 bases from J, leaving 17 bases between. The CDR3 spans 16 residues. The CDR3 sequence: CATSRDGDARGNEQYF. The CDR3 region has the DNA TGTGCCACCAGCAGAGATGGGGACGCGAGGGGAAACGAGCAGTACTTC.

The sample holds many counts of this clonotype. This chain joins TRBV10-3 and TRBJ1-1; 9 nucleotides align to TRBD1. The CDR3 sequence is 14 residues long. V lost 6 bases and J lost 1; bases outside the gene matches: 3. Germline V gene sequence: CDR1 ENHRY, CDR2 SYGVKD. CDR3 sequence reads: CAIRMGQGNTEAFF. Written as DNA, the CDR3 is TGTGCCATCAGAATGGGACAGGGGAACACTGAAGCTTTCTTT.

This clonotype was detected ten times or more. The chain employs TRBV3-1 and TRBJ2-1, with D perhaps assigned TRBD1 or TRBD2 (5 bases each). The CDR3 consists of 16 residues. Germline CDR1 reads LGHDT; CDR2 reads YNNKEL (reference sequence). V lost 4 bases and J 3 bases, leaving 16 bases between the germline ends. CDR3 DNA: TGTGCCAGCAGCCCACCGGGACCAAAAGGCTACAATGAGCAGTTCTTC. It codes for CASSPPGPKGYNEQFF.

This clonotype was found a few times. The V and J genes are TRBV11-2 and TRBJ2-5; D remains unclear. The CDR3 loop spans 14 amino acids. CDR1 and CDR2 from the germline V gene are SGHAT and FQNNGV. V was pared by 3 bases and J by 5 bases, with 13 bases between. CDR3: CASSLGGSEETQYF. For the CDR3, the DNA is TGTGCCAGCAGCTTGGGCGGCTCGGAGGAGACCCAGTACTTC.

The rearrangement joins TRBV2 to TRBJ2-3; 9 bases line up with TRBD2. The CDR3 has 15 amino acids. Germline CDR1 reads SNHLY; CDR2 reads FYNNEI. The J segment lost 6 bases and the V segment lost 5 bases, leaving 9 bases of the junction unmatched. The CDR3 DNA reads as TGTGCCAGCAGTCGACTAGCGGATTACTTGGATACGCAGTATTTT. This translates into CASSRLADYLDTQYF.

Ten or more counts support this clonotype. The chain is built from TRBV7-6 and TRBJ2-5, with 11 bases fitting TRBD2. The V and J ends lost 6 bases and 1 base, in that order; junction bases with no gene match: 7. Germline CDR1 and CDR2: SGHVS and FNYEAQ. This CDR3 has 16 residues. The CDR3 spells CASSRRLAGIQETQYF. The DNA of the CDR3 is TGTGCCAGCAGTCGACGACTAGCGGGGATCCAAGAGACCCAGTACTTC.

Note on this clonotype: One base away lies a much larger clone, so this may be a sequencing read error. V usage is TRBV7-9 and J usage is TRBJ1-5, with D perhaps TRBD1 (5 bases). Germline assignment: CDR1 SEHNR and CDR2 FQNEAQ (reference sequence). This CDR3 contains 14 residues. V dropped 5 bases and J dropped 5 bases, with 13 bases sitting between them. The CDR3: CASSPTSGHQPQHF. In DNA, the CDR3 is TGTGCCAGCAGCCCGACGTCGGGGCATCAGCCCCAGCATTTT.

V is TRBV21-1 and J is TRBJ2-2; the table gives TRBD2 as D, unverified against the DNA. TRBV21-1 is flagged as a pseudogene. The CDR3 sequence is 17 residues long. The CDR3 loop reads CASSNERGWGNTGELFF. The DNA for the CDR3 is TGTGCCAGCAGCAATGAGCGGGGCTGGGGGAACACCGGGGAGCTGTTTTTT.

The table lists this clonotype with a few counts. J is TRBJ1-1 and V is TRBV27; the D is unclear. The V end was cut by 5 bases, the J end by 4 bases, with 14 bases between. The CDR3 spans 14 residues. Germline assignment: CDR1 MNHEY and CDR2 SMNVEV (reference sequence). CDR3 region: CASSHQFGFTEAFF. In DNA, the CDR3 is TGTGCCAGCAGTCATCAGTTTGGTTTCACTGAAGCTTTCTTT.

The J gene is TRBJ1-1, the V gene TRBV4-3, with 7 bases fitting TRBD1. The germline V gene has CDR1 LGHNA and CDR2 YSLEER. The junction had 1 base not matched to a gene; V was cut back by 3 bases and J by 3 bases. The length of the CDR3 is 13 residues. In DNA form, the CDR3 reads TGCGCCAGCAGCCAGCAGGGGGACACTGAAGCTTTCTTT. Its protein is CASSQQGDTEAFF.

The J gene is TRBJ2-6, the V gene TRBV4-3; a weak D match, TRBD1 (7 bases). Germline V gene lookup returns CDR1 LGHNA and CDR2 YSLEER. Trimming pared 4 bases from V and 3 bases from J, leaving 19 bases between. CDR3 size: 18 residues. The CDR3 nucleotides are TGCGCCAGCAGCCCGGAGGGGGCGGGAAGTCGTGGGGCCAACGTCCTGACTTTC. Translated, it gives CASSPEGAGSRGANVLTF.

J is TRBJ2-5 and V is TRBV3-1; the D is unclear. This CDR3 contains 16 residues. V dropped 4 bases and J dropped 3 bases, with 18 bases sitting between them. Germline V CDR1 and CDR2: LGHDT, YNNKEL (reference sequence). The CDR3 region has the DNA TGTGCCAGCAGCCCCCCTTCTTGGGCGGTTGAAGAGACCCAGTACTTC. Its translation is CASSPPSWAVEETQYF.

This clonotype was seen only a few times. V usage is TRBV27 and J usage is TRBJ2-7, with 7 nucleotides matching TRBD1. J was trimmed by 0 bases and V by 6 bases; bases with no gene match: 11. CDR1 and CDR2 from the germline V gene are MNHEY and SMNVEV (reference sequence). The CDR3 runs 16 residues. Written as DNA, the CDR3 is TGTGCCAGCAGCCTGTTGCCGACAGGGCACTCCTACGAGCAGTACTTC. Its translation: CASSLLPTGHSYEQYF.

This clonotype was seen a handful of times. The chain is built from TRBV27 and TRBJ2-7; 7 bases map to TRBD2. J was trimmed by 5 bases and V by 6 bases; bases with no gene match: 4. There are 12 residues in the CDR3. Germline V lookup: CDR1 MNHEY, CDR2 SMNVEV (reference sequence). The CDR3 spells CASRTSFHEQYF. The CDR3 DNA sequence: TGTGCCAGCAGGACTAGCTTCCACGAGCAGTACTTC.

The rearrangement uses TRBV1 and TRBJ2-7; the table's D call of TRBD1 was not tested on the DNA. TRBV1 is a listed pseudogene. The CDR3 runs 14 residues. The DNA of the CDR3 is TGCACCAGCAGCAACCGGACAGCCTACTACGAGCAGTACTTC. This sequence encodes CTSSNRTAYYEQYF.

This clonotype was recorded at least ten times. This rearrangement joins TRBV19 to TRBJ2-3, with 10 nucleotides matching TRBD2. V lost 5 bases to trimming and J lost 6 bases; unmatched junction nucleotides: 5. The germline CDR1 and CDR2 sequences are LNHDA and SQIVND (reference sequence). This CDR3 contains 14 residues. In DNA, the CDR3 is TGTGCCAGTAGTCTCCTAGCGGGAGCGGATACGCAGTATTTT. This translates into CASSLLAGADTQYF.

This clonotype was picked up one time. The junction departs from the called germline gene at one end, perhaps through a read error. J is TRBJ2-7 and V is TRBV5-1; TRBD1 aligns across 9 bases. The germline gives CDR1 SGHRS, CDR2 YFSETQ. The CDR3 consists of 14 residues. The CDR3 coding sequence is TGCGCCAGCAGCCTGGGGACAGGGTCCTACGAGCAGTGCTTC. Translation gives CASSLGTGSYEQCF.